This T cell receptor beta chain was retrieved from a study of T cell responses to AZD1222 COVID-19 vaccine. Study conclusions and caveats: Two AZD1222 administrations were followed by greater Spike-specific TCR breadth and depth. Unmutated variant regions reportedly attract nearly half of all spike-specific TCRs. All repertoire sampling was performed exclusively after the peak T cell response.

Concerning this clone: Its specificity is not known.

Profiled with immunoSEQ multiplex PCR; TCRdb holds only in-frame clones, not every one. Among some 120,000 clones listed, approximately 85% were seen once. Source: peripheral blood, taken 28 days after the second AZD1222 dose. The receptor was isolated from an adult who received the AZD1222 COVID-19 vaccine.

DNA of the CDR3: TGTGCCAGTAGTATAGAAGCCACGGTAGCTTTCTTT. Translating it yields CASSIEATVAFF. The chain is built from TRBV19 and TRBJ1-1; no clear D. This CDR3 comprises 12 residues. Germline V gene data show CDR1 as LNHDA and CDR2 as SQIVND (reference sequence). V was trimmed by 0 bases and J by 10 bases, leaving 9 bases between them. Looking up the rest from reference TRBV19 and TRBJ1-1 gives the full variable domain: DGGITQSPKYLFRKEGQNVTLSCEQNLNHDAMYWYRQDPGQGLRLIYYSQIVNDFQKGDIAEGYSVSREKKESFPLTVTSAQKNPTAFYLCASSIEATVAFFGQGTRLTVV.